The clone carrying this T cell receptor (beta chain) has a handful of counts. The antigen remains undetermined. These data are taken from a study of T-cell memory formation after mild COVID-19. Study-wide results and limits: Second-wave clones reaching peak frequency on day 37 lacked confirmed SARS-CoV-2 specificity. Of the contracting clones, CD4+ ones lay mainly in CM and EM, and CD8+ ones in EMRA. Balance between CD4 and CD8 was seen in clones contracting day 15 to 85, and a CD4+ lean was seen in later expanders.

Using constant-segment primers, 5'RACE produced TCR alpha and TCR beta cDNA libraries carrying sample barcodes and UMIs. TCRdb independently ran MiXCR on the 5' RACE reads; one entry per CDR3 protein. This repertoire shows 300,000 to 350,000 distinct CDR3 sequences, 13% to 15% found once; its top ten account for 21%. The V end was cut by 3 bases, the J end by 4 bases, with 21 bases between. The CDR3 loop spans 17 amino acids. The V gene's germline CDR1 is MGHDK and CDR2 SYGVNS. This sequence was found in a man younger than 35 who had mild COVID-19 (a few samples of this study predate the infection). Cell type and time point are not known. Specimen: PBMCs or a T cell subset sorted from them (not recorded which). The chain carries TRBV25-1 and TRBJ2-5, with D maybe TRBD2 (6 bases). The chain's CDR3 is CASSETAGQGGPETQYF. The CDR3 bases are TGTGCCAGCAGTGAGACGGCGGGGCAGGGAGGCCCAGAGACCCAGTACTTC. The full variable domain, its missing parts supplied by reference TRBV25-1 and TRBJ2-5, is EADIYQTPRYLVIGTGKKITLECSQTMGHDKMYWYQQDPGMELHLIHYSYGVNSTEKGDLSSESTVSRIRTEHFPLTLESARPSHTSQYLCASSETAGQGGPETQYFGPGTRLLVL.